This T cell receptor (beta chain) came from a study of OX40 agonist ivuxolimab in advanced cancers. A note on the overall study: Ivuxolimab was an agonistic, fully human IgG2 monoclonal antibody directed against OX40 (CD134), a costimulatory receptor. Patients were allowed to have had prior anti-PD-1, anti-PD-L1 or anti-CTLA-4 therapy, and around 37% of the dose-escalation patients had previously received checkpoint inhibitors. Intravenous ivuxolimab was administered to patients every 2 weeks at six dose levels: 0.01, 0.1, 0.3, 1.5, 3 and 10 mg/kg. Peripheral TCRbeta sequencing was intended to test whether TCR sequence diversity was altered and clonal T-cell expansion was caused by ivuxolimab. Three dose-escalation patients achieved partial responses, one with hepatocellular carcinoma and two with cutaneous melanoma. The monotherapy dose-escalation portion (N ≈ 57 patients) of the phase I ivuxolimab trial is reported in the paper. In the dose-escalation cohort, approximately 80% of patients were male, and the mean age was roughly 60 years with a range of roughly 20 to 80. Of the approximately 53 patients in dose escalation, about 20 had hepatocellular carcinoma, about 15 had melanoma, 9 had renal cell carcinoma and 9 had head and neck cancer.

About this clone itself: It has no known antigen specificity. Base quality data are lacking; no much larger clone is found one base away.

What the research found in general, with its limitations: After ivuxolimab, expanded clones were on average more numerous among CD8+ T cells than among CD4+ T cells. The antigen specificity of the peripheral T cells that underwent clonal expansion was not determined. In partial responders in the 0.1-3.0 mg/kg groups, normalized peripheral clonal expansion was found to be among the lowest, especially among CD8+ T cells. Clonal expansion of both CD4+ and CD8+ blood T cells was observed from baseline to week 6 at doses 0.1 to 3.0 mg/kg. Low levels of normalized T-cell clonal expansion were also seen in some nonresponding patients.

The germline V gene yields SGHDN for CDR1 and FVKESK for CDR2. From the cysteine through the phenylalanine, the CDR3 covers 15 amino acids. The CDR3 DNA has 45 bases and is translated from base 1. The junction carries 14 bases between V and J, which are trimmed by 3 bases and 2 bases respectively. Patients with autoimmune disease history or receiving systemic immunosuppression were excluded from the trial. In every dose cohort, peripheral blood was drawn for TCR sequencing at baseline, cycle 4 day 1, and cycle 7 day 1. Samples were obtained from an open-label, multicenter, first-in-human phase I dose-escalation trial of ivuxolimab. Adults with locally advanced or metastatic melanoma, renal cell carcinoma, hepatocellular carcinoma or head and neck squamous cell carcinoma were enrolled in the trial. Before TCR sequencing, CD4+ T cells and CD8+ T cells from peripheral blood were sorted into separate populations.

Genomic DNA was isolated from the sorted cells so that the TCRbeta CDR3 region could be sequenced. The immunoSEQ Assay was used to sequence the TCRbeta CDR3 regions. The clones in this table, taken by TCRdb from immuneACCESS, are in-frame only. Not every clone is retained; where verified, under half of the shortfall comes from an unresolved V gene, and the cause of the rest is unknown. Across this sample there are fewer than 90,000 clones, with about 90% seen only once. The ten top clones hold under 2% of the sample. Here the sequenced sample was CD4+ or CD8+ T cells sorted from blood, taken in a trial of the OX40 agonist ivuxolimab. The receptor was derived from an adult with an advanced solid tumor such as melanoma, head and neck, liver or kidney cancer. The receptor chain draws on TRBV14 and TRBJ2-7; the best D guess is TRBD1, with 5 bases matching. DNA sequence: TGTGCCAGCAGCCAGTCGGCAGGGTCGGCCTACGAGCAGTACTTC. Its translation reads: CASSQSAGSAYEQYF.